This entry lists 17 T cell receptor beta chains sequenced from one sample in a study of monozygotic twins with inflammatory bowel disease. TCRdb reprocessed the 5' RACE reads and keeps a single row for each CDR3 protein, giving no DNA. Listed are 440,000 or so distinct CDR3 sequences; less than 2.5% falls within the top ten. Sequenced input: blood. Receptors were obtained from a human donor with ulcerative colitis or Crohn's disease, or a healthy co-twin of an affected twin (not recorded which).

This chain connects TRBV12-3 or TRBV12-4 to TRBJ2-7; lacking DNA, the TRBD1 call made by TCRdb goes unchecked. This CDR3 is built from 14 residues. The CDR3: CASSPPRDLGEQYF.

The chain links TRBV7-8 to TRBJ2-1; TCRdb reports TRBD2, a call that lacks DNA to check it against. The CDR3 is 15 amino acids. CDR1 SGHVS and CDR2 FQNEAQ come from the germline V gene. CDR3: CASSKTRLGHNEQFF.

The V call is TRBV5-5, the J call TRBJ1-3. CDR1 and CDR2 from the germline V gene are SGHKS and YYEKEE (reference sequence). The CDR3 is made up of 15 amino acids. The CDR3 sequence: CASSQQWGSGNTIYF.

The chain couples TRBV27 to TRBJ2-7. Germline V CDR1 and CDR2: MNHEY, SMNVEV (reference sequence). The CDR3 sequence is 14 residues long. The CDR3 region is CASSLSSPGYEQYF.

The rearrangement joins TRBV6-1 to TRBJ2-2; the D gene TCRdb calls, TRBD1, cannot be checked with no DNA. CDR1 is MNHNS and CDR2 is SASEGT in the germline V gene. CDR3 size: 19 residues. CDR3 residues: CASSHFAVGQVRNTGELFF.

The CDR3 sequence: CASSQGGQGVSGYTF. The chain employs TRBV14 and TRBJ1-2; TCRdb's D gene call, TRBD1, goes unchecked for lack of DNA. The CDR3 runs 15 residues. Germline V CDR1 and CDR2: SGHDN, FVKESK.

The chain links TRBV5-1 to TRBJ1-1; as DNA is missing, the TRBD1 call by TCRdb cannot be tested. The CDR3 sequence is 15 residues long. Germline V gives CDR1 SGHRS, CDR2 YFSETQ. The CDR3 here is CASTSLRGRNTEAFF.

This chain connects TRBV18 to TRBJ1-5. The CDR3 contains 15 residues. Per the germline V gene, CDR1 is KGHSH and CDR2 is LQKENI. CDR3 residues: CASSSARGPNQPQHF.

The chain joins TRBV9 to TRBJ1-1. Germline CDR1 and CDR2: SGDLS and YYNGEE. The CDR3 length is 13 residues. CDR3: CASSVERNTEAFF.

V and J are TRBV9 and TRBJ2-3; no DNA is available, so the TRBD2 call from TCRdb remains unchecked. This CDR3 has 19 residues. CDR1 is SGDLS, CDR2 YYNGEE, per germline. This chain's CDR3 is CASSVTWGWTSGRTDTQYF.

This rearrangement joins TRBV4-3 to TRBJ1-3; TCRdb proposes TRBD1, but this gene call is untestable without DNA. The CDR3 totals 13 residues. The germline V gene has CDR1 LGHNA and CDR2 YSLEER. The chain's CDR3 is CASSPRIRDTIYF.

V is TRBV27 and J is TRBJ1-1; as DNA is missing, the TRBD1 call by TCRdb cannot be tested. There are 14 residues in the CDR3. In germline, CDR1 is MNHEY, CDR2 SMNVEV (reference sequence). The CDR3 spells CASSEPGGTTEAFF.

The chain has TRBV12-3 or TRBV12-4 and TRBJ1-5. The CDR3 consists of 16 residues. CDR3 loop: CASSLDAGGLDQPQHF.

The CDR3 sequence is CAWSRLAYYEQYF. The chain combines TRBV30 with TRBJ2-7; TCRdb reports TRBD2, a call that lacks DNA to check it against. Germline CDR1 is GTSNPN and CDR2 is SVGIG (reference sequence). The CDR3 length is 13 residues.

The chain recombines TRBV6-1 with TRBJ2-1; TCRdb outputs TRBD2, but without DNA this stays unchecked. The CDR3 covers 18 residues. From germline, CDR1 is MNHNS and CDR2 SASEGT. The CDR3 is CASSRGLAGELSYNEQFF.

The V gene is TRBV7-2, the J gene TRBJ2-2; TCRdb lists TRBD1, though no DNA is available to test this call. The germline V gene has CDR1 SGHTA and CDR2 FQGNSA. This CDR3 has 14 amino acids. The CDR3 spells CASSLATGAGELFF.

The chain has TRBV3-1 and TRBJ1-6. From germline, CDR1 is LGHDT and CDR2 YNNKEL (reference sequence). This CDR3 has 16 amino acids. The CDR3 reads CASSQGVSTNNSPLHF.